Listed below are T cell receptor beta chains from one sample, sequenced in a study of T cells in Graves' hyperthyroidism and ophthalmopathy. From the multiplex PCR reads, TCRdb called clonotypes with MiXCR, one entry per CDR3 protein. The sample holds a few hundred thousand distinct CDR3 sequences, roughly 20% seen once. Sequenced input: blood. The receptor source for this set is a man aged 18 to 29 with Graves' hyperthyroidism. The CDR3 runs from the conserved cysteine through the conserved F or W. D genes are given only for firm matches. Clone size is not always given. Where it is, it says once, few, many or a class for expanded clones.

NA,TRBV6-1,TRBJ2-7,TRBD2,TGTGCCAGCAGTAAGGGACTAGCGGGATACTCTTACGAGCAGTACTTC,CASSKGLAGYSYEQYF
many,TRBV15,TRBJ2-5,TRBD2,TGTGCCACCGGCAGAGATAAGTTCGGCACTAGCGCCCAAGAGACCCAGTACTTC,CATGRDKFGTSAQETQYF
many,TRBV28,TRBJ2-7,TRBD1,TGTGCCAGCAGTTCCCCCGGGACAGGCCGACGCGAGCAGTACTTC,CASSSPGTGRREQYF
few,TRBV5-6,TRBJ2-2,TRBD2,TGTGCCAGCAGCTTTAGCGGGAGGAACACCGGGGAGCTGTTTTTT,CASSFSGRNTGELFF
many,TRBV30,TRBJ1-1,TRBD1,TGTGCCTTGAATTCCGGGACAGGGGCCGTGAACACTGAAGCTTTCTTT,CALNSGTGAVNTEAFF
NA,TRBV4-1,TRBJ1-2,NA,TGCGCCAGCAGCCAAGATGACCTTCGGGCCCAAGGACTTTATGGCTACACCTTC,CASSQDDLRAQGLYGYTF
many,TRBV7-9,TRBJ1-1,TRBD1,TGTGCCAGCAGCTCGGACAGGGTGGCTTTCTTT,CASSSDRVAFF
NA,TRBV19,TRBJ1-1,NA,TGTGCCAGTAGTATCACAGGGTTGAGCACTGAAGCTTTCTTT,CASSITGLSTEAFF
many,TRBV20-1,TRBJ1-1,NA,TGCAGTGCTAGTAGACGGGGGCGAGGGACTGAAGCTTTCTTT,CSASRRGRGTEAFF
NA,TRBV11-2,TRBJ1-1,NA,TGTGCCAGTAGTACCCTCGGAAAGGGCGCGGGGAGCACTGAAGCTTTCTTT,CASSTLGKGAGSTEAFF
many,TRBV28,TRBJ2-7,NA,TGTGCCAGCAGTTTAGGGTGGGGGGGCGCAAGATACGAGCAGTACTTC,CASSLGWGGARYEQYF
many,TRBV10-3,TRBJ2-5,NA,TGTGCCATCACGGCGGGTGGCCGTGAGACCCAGTACTTC,CAITAGGRETQYF
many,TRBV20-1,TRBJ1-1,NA,TGCAGTGCTAGACAGGATGAACTCACTGAAGCTTTCTTT,CSARQDELTEAFF
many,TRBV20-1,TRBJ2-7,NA,TGCAGTGCTAGAGGGCAGGGAGAGGGGACGGTTGGCTACGAGCAGTACTTC,CSARGQGEGTVGYEQYF
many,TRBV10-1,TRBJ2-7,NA,TGCGCCAGCAGCCGGAGCGGACGCCCCTACGAGCAGTACTTC,CASSRSGRPYEQYF
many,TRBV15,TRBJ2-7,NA,TGTGCCACCAGCCCGGGGGAATCCTACGAGCAGTACTTC,CATSPGESYEQYF
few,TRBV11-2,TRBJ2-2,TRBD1,TGTGCCAGCAGCTTAGGGGGGACGGTTGGACAGGGGGTTGACGGGGAGCTGTTTTTT,CASSLGGTVGQGVDGELFF
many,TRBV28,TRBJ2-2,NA,TGTGCCAGCAGTCCAGGCAGGGGTGTCCCCGGGGAGCTGTTTTTT,CASSPGRGVPGELFF
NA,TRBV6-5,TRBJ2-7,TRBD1,TGTGCCAGCAGTTCTGAGGGACAGGGTATTTACGAGCAGTACTTC,CASSSEGQGIYEQYF
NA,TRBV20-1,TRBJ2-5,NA,TGCAGTGCTTTGCCGGGACGGATAAAAGAGACCCAGTACTTC,CSALPGRIKETQYF
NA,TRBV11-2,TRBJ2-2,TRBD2,TGTGCCAGCAGCCCTAATCCGGGACTAGCGGGTGGGGAGCTGTTTTTT,CASSPNPGLAGGELFF
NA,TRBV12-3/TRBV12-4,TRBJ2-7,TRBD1,TGTGCCAGCAGTGAATCAGGGACAGGAGCCTTATACGAGCAGTACTTC,CASSESGTGALYEQYF
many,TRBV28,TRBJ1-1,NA,TGTGCCAGCAGAGGAGGGGGTGATACTGAAGCTTTCTTT,CASRGGGDTEAFF
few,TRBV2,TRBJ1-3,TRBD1,TGTGCCAGCCTGGACAGGGAATCTTTCTCCCGCTCTGGAAACACCATATATTTT,CASLDRESFSRSGNTIYF
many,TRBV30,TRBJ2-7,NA,TGTGCCTGGAGCCATGGGGGCAGGAACGAGCAGTACTTC,CAWSHGGRNEQYF
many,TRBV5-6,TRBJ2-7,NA,TGTGCCAGCAGCTTCGCTTCAGAGGCCTACGAGCAGTACTTC,CASSFASEAYEQYF
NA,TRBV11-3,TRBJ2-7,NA,TGTGCCAGCAGCTTAGCAGATAGCTCCTACGAGCAGTACTTC,CASSLADSSYEQYF
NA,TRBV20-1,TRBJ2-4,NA,TGCAGTGCTAGAGACCCAGGAACCATAGCCAAAAACATTCAGTACTTC,CSARDPGTIAKNIQYF
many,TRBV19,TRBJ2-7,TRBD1,TGTGCCAGCAGTTCCGGGACAGGGCCCTACGAGCAGTACTTC,CASSSGTGPYEQYF
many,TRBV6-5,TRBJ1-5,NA,TGTGCCAGCAGTTACTCGGGGGCTAGCAATCAGCCCCAGCATTTT,CASSYSGASNQPQHF
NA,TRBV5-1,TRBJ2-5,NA,TGCGCCAGCAGCTTGGAGGGACCCCTACAGTACTTC,CASSLEGPLQYF
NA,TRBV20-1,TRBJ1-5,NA,TGCAGTGCTAGAGAGAGGGACGGCTCCCAAAAGTATAGCAATCAGCCCCAGCATTTT,CSARERDGSQKYSNQPQHF